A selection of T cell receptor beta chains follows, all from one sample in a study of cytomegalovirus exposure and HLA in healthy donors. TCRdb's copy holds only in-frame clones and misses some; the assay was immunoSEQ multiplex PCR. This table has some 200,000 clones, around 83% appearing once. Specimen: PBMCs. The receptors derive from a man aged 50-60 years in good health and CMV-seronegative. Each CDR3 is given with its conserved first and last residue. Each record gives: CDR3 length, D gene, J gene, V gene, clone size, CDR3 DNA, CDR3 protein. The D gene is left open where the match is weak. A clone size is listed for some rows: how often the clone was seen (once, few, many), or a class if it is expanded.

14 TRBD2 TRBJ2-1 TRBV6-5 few TGTGCCAGCAGTTTAGCGGGGGGGCCAAATGAGCAGTTCTTC CASSLAGGPNEQFF
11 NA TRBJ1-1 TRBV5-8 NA TGTGCCAGCAGGTTAAACACTGAAGCTTTCTTT CASRLNTEAFF
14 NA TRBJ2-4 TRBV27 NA TGTGCCAGCGCAGACTGGAGGGGCAAAAACATTCAGTACTTC CASADWRGKNIQYF
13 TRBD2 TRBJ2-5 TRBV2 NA TGTGCCAGCAGCGGGCTAGCGGAAGAGACCCAGTACTTC CASSGLAEETQYF
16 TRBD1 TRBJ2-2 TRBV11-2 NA TGTGCCAGCAGCTCTACCGGGACAGCAAACACCGGGGAGCTGTTTTTT CASSSTGTANTGELFF
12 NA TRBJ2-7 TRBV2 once TGTGCCAGCAGACTAGTAGGAGGCGAGCAGTACTTC CASRLVGGEQYF
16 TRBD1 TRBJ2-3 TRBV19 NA TGTGCCAGTAAACAGGGGGCTAGCGGATCCGCTTACAAGGAGTATTTT CASKQGASGSAYKEYF
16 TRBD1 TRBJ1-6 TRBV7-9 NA TGTGCCAGCAGCCCCGCTAAGACAGGGCTGAATTCACCCCTCCACTTT CASSPAKTGLNSPLHF
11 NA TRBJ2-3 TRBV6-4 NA TGTGCCAGCAGTTCGGCAGATACGCAGTATTTT CASSSADTQYF
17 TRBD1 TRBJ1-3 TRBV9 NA TGTGCCAGCAGCGAAGGGGGCCAGGGGGCAACTGGAAACACCATATATTTT CASSEGGQGATGNTIYF
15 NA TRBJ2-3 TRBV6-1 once TGTGCCAGCAACACGGGACGGGGGATGACAGATACGCAGTATTTT CASNTGRGMTDTQYF
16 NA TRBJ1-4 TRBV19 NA TGTGCCAGTAAGAAAGGACAGTCCGCAACTAATGAAAAACTGTTTTTT CASKKGQSATNEKLFF
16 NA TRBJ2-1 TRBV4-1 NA TGCGCCAGCAGCCCCAGGGTTGACAGTCCGAACAATGAGCAGTTCTTC CASSPRVDSPNNEQFF